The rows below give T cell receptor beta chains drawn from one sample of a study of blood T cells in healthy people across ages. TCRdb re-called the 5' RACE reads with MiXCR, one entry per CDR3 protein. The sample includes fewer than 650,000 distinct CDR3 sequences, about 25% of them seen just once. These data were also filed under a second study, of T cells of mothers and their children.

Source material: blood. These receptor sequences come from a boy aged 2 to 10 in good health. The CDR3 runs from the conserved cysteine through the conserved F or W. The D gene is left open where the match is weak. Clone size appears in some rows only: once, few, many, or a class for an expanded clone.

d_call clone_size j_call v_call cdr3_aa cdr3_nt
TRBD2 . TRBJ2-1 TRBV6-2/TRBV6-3 CASSRLAGQPGEQFF TGTGCCAGCAGCCGACTAGCGGGACAACCGGGTGAACAGTTCTTC
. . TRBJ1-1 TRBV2 CVSDSGFRDTEAFF TGTGTCAGCGACTCAGGGTTTAGGGACACTGAAGCTTTCTTT
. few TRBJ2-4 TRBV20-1 CSARLGMDIQYF TGCAGTGCTAGATTGGGGATGGACATTCAGTACTTC
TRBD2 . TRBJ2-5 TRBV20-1 CSATVAGGPLGETQYF TGCAGTGCTACTGTAGCGGGAGGGCCGTTGGGGGAGACCCAGTACTTC
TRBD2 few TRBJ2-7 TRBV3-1 CASSPHGLAGPYEQYF TGTGCCAGCAGCCCTCACGGACTAGCGGGACCCTACGAGCAGTACTTC
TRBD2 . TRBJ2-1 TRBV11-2 CASSLKLAGGREEQFF TGTGCCAGCAGCTTAAAACTAGCGGGGGGGCGCGAGGAGCAGTTCTTC
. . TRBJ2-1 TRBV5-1 CASSDRDSTPYNEQFF TGCGCCAGCAGTGACCGAGACTCCACACCCTACAATGAGCAGTTCTTC
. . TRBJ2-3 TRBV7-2 CASSLDRPTDTQYF TGTGCCAGCAGCTTGGACAGACCCACAGATACGCAGTATTTT
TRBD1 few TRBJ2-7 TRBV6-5 CASSYRGQGIYGQYF TGTGCCAGCAGTTACAGGGGGCAGGGGATCTACGGGCAGTACTTC
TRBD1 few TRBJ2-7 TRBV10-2 CASSESGIGTGSYEQYF TGCGCCAGCAGTGAGTCAGGAATCGGGACAGGGTCCTACGAGCAGTACTTC
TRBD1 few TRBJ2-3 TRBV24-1 CATSTGQTGTDTQYF TGTGCCACCAGTACGGGACAGACTGGAACAGATACGCAGTATTTT
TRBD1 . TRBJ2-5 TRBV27 CASMGAGGFQETQYF TGTGCCAGCATGGGGGCAGGGGGCTTTCAAGAGACCCAGTACTTC
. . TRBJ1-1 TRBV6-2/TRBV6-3 CASSRSRHLLEAFF TGTGCCAGCAGTAGATCTAGACACCTCCTTGAAGCTTTCTTT
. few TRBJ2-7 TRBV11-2 CASSLREGLSYEQYF TGTGCCAGCAGCTTACGGGAAGGTCTTTCCTACGAGCAGTACTTC
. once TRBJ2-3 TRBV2 CASSEGGGLWGLEYF TGTGCCAGCAGTGAAGGAGGGGGACTATGGGGTTTGGAGTATTTT
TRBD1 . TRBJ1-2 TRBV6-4 CASSDLTGSDYNF TGTGCCAGCAGTGACTTGACAGGGTCGGACTACAACTTC
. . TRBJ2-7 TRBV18 CASSPLIGLEQYF TGTGCCAGCTCACCACTGATTGGGCTCGAGCAGTACTTC
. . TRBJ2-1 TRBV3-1 CASSQVGGGGYNEQFF TGTGCCAGCAGCCAAGTAGGAGGGGGCGGGTACAATGAGCAGTTCTTC
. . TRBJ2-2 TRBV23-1 CASRPIRVITGELFF TGCGCCAGCAGACCCATCCGGGTAATCACCGGGGAGCTGTTTTTT
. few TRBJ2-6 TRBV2 CASSGTGANVLTF TGTGCCAGCAGTGGCACTGGGGCCAACGTCCTGACTTTC
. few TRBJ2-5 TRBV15 CATSRDVGSQETQYF TGTGCCACCAGCAGAGATGTCGGCAGCCAAGAGACCCAGTACTTC
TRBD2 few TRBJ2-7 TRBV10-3 CAIGESAAGTSYEQYF TGTGCCATCGGTGAGTCCGCAGCCGGGACTAGCTACGAGCAGTACTTC
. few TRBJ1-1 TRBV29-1 CSGGYTEAFF TGCAGCGGAGGGTACACTGAAGCTTTCTTT
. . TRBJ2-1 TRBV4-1 CASSQEGGEQFF TGCGCCAGCAGCCAAGAGGGGGGAGAGCAGTTCTTC
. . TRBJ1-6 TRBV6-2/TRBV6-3 CASSYPRGVPHNSPLHF TGTGCCAGCAGTTACCCGAGAGGGGTGCCCCATAATTCACCCCTCCACTTT
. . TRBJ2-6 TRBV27 CASSARGAWANVLTF TGTGCCAGCAGTGCTCGGGGAGCCTGGGCCAACGTCCTGACTTTC
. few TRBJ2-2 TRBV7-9 CASSSLAGAHANTGELFF TGTGCCAGCAGCTCGCTAGCCGGCGCCCACGCGAACACCGGGGAGCTGTTTTTT
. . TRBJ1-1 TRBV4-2 CASSQVGYTEAFF TGTGCCAGCAGCCAAGTAGGATACACTGAAGCTTTCTTT
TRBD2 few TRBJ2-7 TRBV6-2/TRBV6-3 CASRYSGTPAYEQYF TGTGCCAGCAGATATAGCGGGACTCCAGCATACGAGCAGTACTTC
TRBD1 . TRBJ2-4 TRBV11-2 CASSRTGLILQYF TGTGCCAGCAGCCGGACAGGCCTAATACTTCAGTACTTC
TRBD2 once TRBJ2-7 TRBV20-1 CSVRPGLGGYEQYF TGCAGTGTCAGGCCGGGACTAGGTGGCTACGAGCAGTACTTC
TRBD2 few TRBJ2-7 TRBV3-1 CASSISGTSGSYEQYF TGTGCCAGCAGTATCTCCGGGACTAGCGGATCCTACGAGCAGTACTTC
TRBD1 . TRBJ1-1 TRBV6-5 CASSYSPTGTEAFF TGTGCCAGCAGTTACTCGCCGACAGGGACTGAAGCTTTCTTT
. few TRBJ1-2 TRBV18 CASSPEGVPYGYTF TGTGCCAGCTCACCGGAGGGGGTGCCCTATGGCTACACCTTC
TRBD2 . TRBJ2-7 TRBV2 CASRGTSGSGEQYF TGTGCCAGCAGAGGGACTAGCGGGAGCGGTGAGCAGTACTTC